The entry that follows covers one TCR beta chain sequence. The ends lost 4 bases at V and 2 bases at J; junction bases unmatched: 5. Germline V gives CDR1 MNHEY, CDR2 SMNVEV (reference sequence). This CDR3 is 15 amino acids long. Original analysis: From reference gene primer amplification, estimates of nucleated cell counts were derived. The data were produced by immunoSEQ multiplex PCR, yet TCRdb's version contains in-frame clones alone and is incomplete. The DNA gave D and trimming, while V, J and clone size come from that table. The data contain some 170,000 clones, roughly 83% of them singletons. This sample is drawn from a study of blood T cell repertoires in COVID-19. Across the whole study: The analysed material was cDNA or gDNA that came from T cells, B-cell-depleted T cells, or PBMCs.

Seattle researchers signed up patients amid active infection and tracked them longitudinally. This rearrangement joins TRBV27 to TRBJ2-5; 9 nucleotides line up with TRBD2. Material: peripheral blood. This clonotype was sampled from a middle-aged woman with COVID-19, enrolled during active disease. The chain's CDR3 is CASSYSGGIQETQYF. The CDR3 DNA sequence: TGTGCCAGCAGTTATAGCGGGGGAATACAAGAGACCCAGTACTTC.